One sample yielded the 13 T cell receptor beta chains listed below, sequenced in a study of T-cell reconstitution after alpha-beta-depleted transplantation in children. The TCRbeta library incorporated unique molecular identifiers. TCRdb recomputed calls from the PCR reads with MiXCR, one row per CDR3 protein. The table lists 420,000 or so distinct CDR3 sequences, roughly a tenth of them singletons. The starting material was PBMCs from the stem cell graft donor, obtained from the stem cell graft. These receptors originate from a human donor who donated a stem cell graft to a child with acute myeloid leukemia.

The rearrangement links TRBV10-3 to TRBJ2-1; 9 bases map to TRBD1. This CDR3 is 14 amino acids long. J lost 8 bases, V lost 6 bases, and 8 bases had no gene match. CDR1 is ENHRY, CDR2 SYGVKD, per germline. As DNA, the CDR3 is TGTGCCATCAGGGCTGGGACAGGGTTTGATGAGCAGTTCTTC. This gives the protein CAIRAGTGFDEQFF.

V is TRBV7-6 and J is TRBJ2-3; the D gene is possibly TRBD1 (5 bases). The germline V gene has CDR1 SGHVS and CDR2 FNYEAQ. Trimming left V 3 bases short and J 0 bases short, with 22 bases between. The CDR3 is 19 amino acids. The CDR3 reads CASSFFSQGVVWSTDTQYF. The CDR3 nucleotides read TGTGCCAGCAGCTTTTTTAGCCAAGGGGTAGTATGGAGCACAGATACGCAGTATTTT.

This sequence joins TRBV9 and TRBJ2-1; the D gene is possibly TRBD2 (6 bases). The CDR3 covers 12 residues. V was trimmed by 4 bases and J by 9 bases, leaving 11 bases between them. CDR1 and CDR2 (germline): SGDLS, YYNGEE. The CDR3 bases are TGTGCCAGCAGCCCGGGGGTCGGTGAGCAGTTCTTC. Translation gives CASSPGVGEQFF.

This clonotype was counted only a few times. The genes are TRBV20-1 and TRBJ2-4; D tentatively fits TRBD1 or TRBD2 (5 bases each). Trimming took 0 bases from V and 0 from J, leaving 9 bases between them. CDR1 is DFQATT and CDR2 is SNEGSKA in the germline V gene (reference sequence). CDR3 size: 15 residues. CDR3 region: CSARDGDLAKNIQYF. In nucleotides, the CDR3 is TGCAGTGCTAGAGACGGGGACCTAGCCAAAAACATTCAGTACTTC.

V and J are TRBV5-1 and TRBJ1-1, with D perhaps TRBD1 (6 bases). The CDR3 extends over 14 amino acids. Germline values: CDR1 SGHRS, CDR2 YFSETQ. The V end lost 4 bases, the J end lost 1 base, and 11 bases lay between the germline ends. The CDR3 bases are TGCGCCAGCAGCCCTACAGGGTCGAACACTGAAGCTTTCTTT. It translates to CASSPTGSNTEAFF.

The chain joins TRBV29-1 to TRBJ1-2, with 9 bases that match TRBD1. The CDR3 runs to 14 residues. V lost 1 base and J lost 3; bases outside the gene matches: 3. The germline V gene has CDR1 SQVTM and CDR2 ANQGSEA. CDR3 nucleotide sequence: TGCAGCGTTGAAGGAACAGGGGGCGACTATGGCTACACCTTC. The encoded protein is CSVEGTGGDYGYTF.

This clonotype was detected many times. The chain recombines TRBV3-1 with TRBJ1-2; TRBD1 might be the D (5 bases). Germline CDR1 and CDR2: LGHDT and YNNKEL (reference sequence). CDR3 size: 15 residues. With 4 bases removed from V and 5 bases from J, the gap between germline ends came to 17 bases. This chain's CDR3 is CASSPSPTVGYGYTF. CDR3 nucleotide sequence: TGTGCCAGCAGCCCCTCCCCGACAGTCGGTTATGGCTACACCTTC.

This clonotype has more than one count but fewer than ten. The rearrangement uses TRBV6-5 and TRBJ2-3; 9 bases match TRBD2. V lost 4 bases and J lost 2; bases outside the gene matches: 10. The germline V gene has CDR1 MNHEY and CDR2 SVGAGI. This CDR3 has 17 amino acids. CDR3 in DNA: TGTGCCAGCAGTTCCCCCGGGATAGCGGGGGACACAGATACGCAGTATTTT. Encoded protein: CASSSPGIAGDTDTQYF.

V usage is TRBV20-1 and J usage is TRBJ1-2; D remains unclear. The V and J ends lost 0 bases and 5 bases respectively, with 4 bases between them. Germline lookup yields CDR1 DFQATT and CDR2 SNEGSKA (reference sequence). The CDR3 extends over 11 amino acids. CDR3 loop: CSARDKYGYTF. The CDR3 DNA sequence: TGCAGTGCTAGAGACAAATATGGCTACACCTTC.

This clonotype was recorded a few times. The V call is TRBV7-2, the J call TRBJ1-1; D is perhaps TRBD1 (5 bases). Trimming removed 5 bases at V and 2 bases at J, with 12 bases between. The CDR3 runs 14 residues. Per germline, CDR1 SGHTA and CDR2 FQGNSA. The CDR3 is CASSLLQGNTEAFF. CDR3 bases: TGTGCCAGCAGCCTACTTCAGGGTAACACTGAAGCTTTCTTT.

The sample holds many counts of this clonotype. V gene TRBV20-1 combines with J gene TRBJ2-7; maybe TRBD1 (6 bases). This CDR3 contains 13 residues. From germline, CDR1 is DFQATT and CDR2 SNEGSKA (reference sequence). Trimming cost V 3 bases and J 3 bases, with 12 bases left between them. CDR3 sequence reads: CSARGAADYEQYF. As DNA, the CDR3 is TGCAGTGCTAGGGGGGCGGCAGACTACGAGCAGTACTTC.

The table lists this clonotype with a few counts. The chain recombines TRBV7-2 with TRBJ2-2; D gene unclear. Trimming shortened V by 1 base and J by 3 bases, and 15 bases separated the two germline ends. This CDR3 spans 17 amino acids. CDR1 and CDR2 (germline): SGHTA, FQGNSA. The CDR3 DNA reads TGTGCCAGCAGCTTAGTCCCTAATAGCCGAGACACCGGGGAGCTGTTTTTT. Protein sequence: CASSLVPNSRDTGELFF. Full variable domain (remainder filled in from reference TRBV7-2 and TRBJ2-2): GAGVSQSPSNKVTEKGKDVELRCDPISGHTALYWYRQSLGQGLEFLIYFQGNSAPDKSGLPSDRFSAERTGGSVSTLTIQRTQQEDSAVYLCASSLVPNSRDTGELFFGEGSRLTVL.

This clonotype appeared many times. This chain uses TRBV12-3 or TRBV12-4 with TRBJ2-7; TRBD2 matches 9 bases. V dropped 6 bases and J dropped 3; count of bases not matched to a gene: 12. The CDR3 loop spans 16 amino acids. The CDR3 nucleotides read TGTGCCAGCAGCCCCACCCCCGCGGGAGGGGGCTACGAGCAGTACTTC. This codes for CASSPTPAGGGYEQYF.